This T cell receptor beta chain is drawn from a study of blood T cell repertoires in COVID-19. The overall study: PBMCs, B-cell-depleted T cells, or T cells provided the cDNA or gDNA that made up the material.

Only in-frame clones appear in the TCRdb table, and some are missing; sequencing was by immunoSEQ multiplex PCR. This table holds about half a million clones, approximately 92% found once. The CDR3 is 15 residues long. The trim removed 1 base at V and 3 bases at J, leaving 7 bases unmatched. Germline-derived CDR1 and CDR2 are SGHDT and YYEEEE. The chain uses TRBV5-6 and TRBJ2-7; TRBD2 agrees at 7 bases. The source material was peripheral blood. The receptor's source is a man between 18 and 29 years old with COVID-19, enrolled during active disease. CDR3 region: CASSLLAGAFYEQYF. In DNA form, the CDR3 reads TGTGCCAGCAGCTTGCTGGCGGGAGCTTTCTACGAGCAGTACTTC.